Shown below are 14 T cell receptor beta chains from a single sample sequenced in a study of cytomegalovirus exposure and HLA in healthy donors. PCR employed 60 Vbeta and 13 Jbeta primers. TCRdb's table, derived via immunoSEQ multiplex PCR, lists solely in-frame clones and lacks some. This table has about 160,000 clones, more than 75% appearing once. Sequenced input: PBMCs. The receptors were sampled from a human donor in good health.

CDR3: CASSIGDRGFNQPQHF. The CDR3 nucleotides read TGTGCCAGTAGTATAGGAGACAGGGGGTTCAATCAGCCCCAGCATTTT. The chain links TRBV19 to TRBJ1-5, with 9 bases lining up with TRBD1. This CDR3 contains 16 residues. The J segment lost 3 bases and the V segment lost 1 base, leaving 4 bases of the junction unmatched. Germline V gene sequence: CDR1 LNHDA, CDR2 SQIVND (reference sequence).

A single count supports this clone. This sequence joins TRBV19 and TRBJ1-2, with D possibly matching TRBD1 (6 bases). Germline V gene sequence: CDR1 LNHDA, CDR2 SQIVND (reference sequence). The CDR3 runs to 13 residues. The V end was cut by 2 bases, the J end by 8 bases, with 12 bases between. The CDR3 nucleotides read TGTGCCAGTAGTATACAGGGGATCGAAGGCTACACCTTC. This translates into CASSIQGIEGYTF.

The chain carries TRBV5-4 and TRBJ2-5; TRBD2 aligns across 9 bases. This CDR3 region has 17 residues. Germline V gives CDR1 SGHNT, CDR2 YYREEE (reference sequence). The V segment lost 4 bases and the J segment 2 bases; nucleotides outside the gene matches: 12. The CDR3 DNA reads as TGTGCCAGCAGCCCAGAACTAATTAGCGGGGGACAAGAGACCCAGTACTTC. Amino acid sequence: CASSPELISGGQETQYF.

The gene calls are TRBV5-6 and TRBJ2-1, with D possibly matching TRBD1 (6 bases). The CDR3 runs to 15 residues. The ends were cut back, 3 bases at V and 5 bases at J, with 15 bases in the middle. CDR1 is SGHDT and CDR2 is YYEEEE in the germline V gene. Written as DNA, the CDR3 is TGTGCCAGCAGCTCCACTGACAGGCCAGACAATGAGCAGTTCTTC. Protein product: CASSSTDRPDNEQFF.

V is TRBV30 and J is TRBJ2-2; no firm D call. The CDR3 is 15 amino acids. Germline V gene lookup returns CDR1 GTSNPN and CDR2 SVGIG (reference sequence). The ends were cut back, 0 bases at V and 0 bases at J, with 8 bases in the middle. CDR3 bases: TGTGCCTGGAGTGTACCCGGGTCGAACACCGGGGAGCTGTTTTTT. This codes for CAWSVPGSNTGELFF.

V usage is TRBV7-2 and J usage is TRBJ2-1; 11 positions match TRBD2. CDR1 and CDR2 (germline): SGHTA, FQGNSA. The ends lost 5 bases at V and 3 bases at J; junction bases unmatched: 6. The CDR3 contains 16 residues. The CDR3 bases are TGTGCCAGCAGCCGAACCGGGACTAGCGGCTACAATGAGCAGTTCTTC. Its translation is CASSRTGTSGYNEQFF.

V gene TRBV25-1 combines with J gene TRBJ2-2; tentative D call: TRBD2 (6 bases). The CDR3 runs to 15 residues. From germline, CDR1 is MGHDK and CDR2 SYGVNS. Deletions cut 3 bases from V and 1 base from J, with 9 bases between. The chain's CDR3 is CASSDVGGNTGELFF. In nucleotides, the CDR3 is TGTGCCAGCAGTGACGTCGGGGGGAACACCGGGGAGCTGTTTTTT.

V usage is TRBV11-2 and J usage is TRBJ2-2; 11 nucleotides align to TRBD1. CDR1 SGHAT and CDR2 FQNNGV come from the germline V gene. The length of the CDR3 is 15 residues. J lost 6 bases, V lost 1 base, and 1 base had no gene match. The CDR3 loop is CASSLGTGGPGELFF. CDR3 DNA: TGTGCCAGCAGCTTAGGGACAGGGGGCCCCGGGGAGCTGTTTTTT.

In nucleotides, the CDR3 is TGTGCCAGCAGGGGGGGGAATGAGCAGTTCTTC. Translated: CASRGGNEQFF. The V call is TRBV5-5, the J call TRBJ2-1, with 7 bases identical to TRBD2. CDR1 is SGHKS and CDR2 is YYEKEE in the germline V gene (reference sequence). The J segment lost 7 bases and the V segment lost 5 bases, leaving 0 bases of the junction unmatched. This CDR3 spans 11 amino acids.

This chain links TRBV7-3 with TRBJ2-1; a possible D gene is TRBD2 (5 bases). The CDR3 is made up of 14 amino acids. Germline V gives CDR1 SGHTA, CDR2 FQGTGA. V was cut by 5 bases and J by 12 bases, with 20 bases left in between. The CDR3 DNA follows: TGTGCCAGCAGCCCTAATGGAGGACGACTCCGGCAGTTCTTC. It is translated as CASSPNGGRLRQFF.

J is TRBJ1-5 and V is TRBV6-1, with 9 positions matching TRBD1. Germline values: CDR1 MNHNS, CDR2 SASEGT. J was trimmed by 6 bases and V by 8 bases; bases with no gene match: 5. The CDR3 runs to 13 residues. In nucleotides, the CDR3 is TGTGCCAGCGTCGGGACAGGGAGTCAGCCCCAGCATTTT. It is translated as CASVGTGSQPQHF.

The V and J genes are TRBV30 and TRBJ1-5; no clear D gene. The CDR3 is made up of 13 amino acids. Germline CDR1 is GTSNPN and CDR2 is SVGIG (reference sequence). The V end lost 0 bases, the J end lost 6 bases, and 9 bases lay between the germline ends. The CDR3 DNA is TGTGCCTGGAGTGTATCCTCTCGTCAGCCCCAGCATTTT. It codes for CAWSVSSRQPQHF. The full variable domain, its missing parts supplied by reference TRBV30 and TRBJ1-5, is SQTIHQWPATLVQPVGSPLSLECTVEGTSNPNLYWYRQAAGRGLQLLFYSVGIGQISSEVPQNLSASRPQDRQFILSSKKLLLSDSGFYLCAWSVSSRQPQHFGDGTRLSIL.

About this clone: Other nucleotide sequences in the sample specify the same CDR3. V is TRBV6-4 and J is TRBJ2-3, with D possibly being TRBD1 (5 bases). CDR1 is MRHNA and CDR2 is SNTAGT in the germline V gene. The V end lost 3 bases, the J end lost 0 bases, and 7 bases lay between the germline ends. The length of the CDR3 is 14 residues. CDR3 in amino acids: CASSEGASTDTQYF. The CDR3 DNA sequence: TGTGCCAGCAGTGAAGGGGCGAGCACAGATACGCAGTATTTT.

The chain combines TRBV6-5 with TRBJ2-5, with D possibly matching TRBD2 (5 bases). The CDR3 has 15 residues. The V gene lost 6 bases and the J gene lost 4 bases, with 18 bases spanning the gap. Looked up from germline, CDR1 is MNHEY and CDR2 is SVGAGI. CDR3 DNA sequence: TGTGCCAGCAGACCCCCGGGAAAAGAAGCAGAGACCCAGTACTTC. Encoded protein: CASRPPGKEAETQYF.